The table lists the clone carrying this T cell receptor beta chain with many counts. Its cognate antigen is unknown. The source of the sample is a study of T-cell reconstitution after alpha-beta-depleted transplantation in children. Study-level findings and limits: One year after transplant, T-cell counts and diversity came mostly from newly produced T cells. The study traced high day-60 TCRbeta diversity in some patients to surviving recipient T cells and thymic progenitors. Reportedly, roughly two months post-transplant, alpha-beta T cells arose from several hundred expanded graft clones.

The CDR3 runs 15 residues. CDR1 is MNHEY and CDR2 is SMNVEV in the germline V gene (reference sequence). Trimming took off 6 bases at V and 6 bases at J, with 15 bases between the two ends. Molecular barcoding with unique molecular identifiers was used for the TCRbeta library. TCRdb reprocessed the PCR reads via MiXCR and lists one record per CDR3 protein. The table lists 330,000 or so distinct CDR3 sequences, approximately 7.3% of them singletons, with about 9.3% in the top ten. The rearrangement links TRBV27 to TRBJ1-6; tentatively, D is TRBD1 (5 bases). This sequence was found in a female patient under 10 years old who had a stem cell transplant for Fanconi anemia, so the T cells may come from the graft donor. The sample in question was peripheral blood, obtained 360 days after TCRalphabeta/CD19-depleted stem cell transplant. As DNA, the CDR3 is TGTGCCAGCAGATATTCCGGGGCCGCTAATTCACCCCTCCACTTT. Protein sequence: CASRYSGAANSPLHF.